What follows is one T cell receptor (beta chain) and its context. What it binds is unknown. This sample is part of a study of T cells in Graves' hyperthyroidism and ophthalmopathy. Study-level results: Most clonotypes expanded in thyroid above 0.001 were likewise present in blood. Through a model of 13 V-J features, ophthalmopathy was separated from stable hyperthyroidism.

Uncontrolled infection, other autoimmune disease, pregnancy or lactation barred patients from enrollment. Amplification of TCR beta CDR3 regions was performed using RNA transcripts as template. The HTBI primer set drove a first-round RT-PCR of the TCR CDR3. TCRdb reprocessed the multiplex PCR reads with MiXCR, giving one entry per CDR3 protein. The table includes 480,000 or so distinct CDR3 sequences, approximately 49% detected once. The sample comprised peripheral blood or thyroid tissue (not recorded which). This sequence was found in an adult woman with Graves' disease, either hyperthyroidism or ophthalmopathy (not recorded which).

The chain's CDR3 is CASSQVLRFGEQYF. DNA for the CDR3: TGTGCCAGCAGCCAAGTTTTGCGTTTCGGCGAGCAGTACTTC. The rearrangement uses TRBV7-9 and TRBJ2-7; D remains ambiguous. CDR3 length equals 14 residues. CDR1 is SEHNR and CDR2 is FQNEAQ in the germline V gene (reference sequence). The ends were cut back, 5 bases at V and 6 bases at J, with 17 bases in the middle. Combining the CDR3 with reference TRBV7-9 and TRBJ2-7 gives the whole variable domain DTGVSQNPRHKITKRGQNVTFRCDPISEHNRLYWYRQTLGQGPEFLTYFQNEAQLEKSRLLSDRFSAERPKGSFSTLEIQRTEQGDSAMYLCASSQVLRFGEQYFGPGTRLTVT.